This is a list of T cell receptor beta chains from one sample in a study of control samples from healthy donors and cancer patients. Only in-frame clones appear in the TCRdb table, and some are missing; sequencing was by immunoSEQ multiplex PCR. The sample has 150,000 or so clones, roughly 94% seen once. Sequenced sample: PBMCs. The receptors stem from a man aged 60-69 years with colorectal cancer. The CDR3 runs from the conserved cysteine through the conserved F or W. D genes are given only for firm matches. Where a row states a size, it is once, few, many or the class of an expanded clone; other rows omit it.

D gene	V gene	clone size	J gene	CDR3 protein	CDR3 DNA
.	TRBV7-9	.	TRBJ2-4	CASSFTGPLAKNIQYF	TGTGCCAGCAGCTTCACAGGGCCACTAGCCAAAAACATTCAGTACTTC
TRBD1	TRBV18	.	TRBJ2-7	CASSLDRGQYF	TGTGCCAGCTCCCTGGACAGGGGGCAGTACTTC
.	TRBV6-5	.	TRBJ1-4	CASSRLGGTNEKLFF	TGTGCCAGCAGTAGGCTCGGGGGGACTAATGAAAAACTGTTTTTT
.	TRBV10-2	.	TRBJ1-1	CASSEGQGNTEAFF	TGCGCCAGCAGTGAGGGGCAGGGAAACACTGAAGCTTTCTTT
.	TRBV2	once	TRBJ1-1	CASRGQENTEAFF	TGTGCCAGCAGAGGACAAGAGAACACTGAAGCTTTCTTT
.	TRBV5-4	.	TRBJ1-5	CASSFDNNQPQHF	TGTGCCAGCAGCTTCGACAACAATCAGCCCCAGCATTTT
.	TRBV5-6	.	TRBJ2-7	CASSSAGGPSSYEQYF	TGTGCCAGCAGCTCCGCCGGGGGACCGAGCTCCTACGAGCAGTACTTC
TRBD1	TRBV4-1	.	TRBJ1-4	CASSQETGFNEKLFF	TGCGCCAGCAGCCAAGAGACAGGGTTCAATGAAAAACTGTTTTTT
.	TRBV10-1	.	TRBJ1-2	CASSAGGDYGYTF	TGCGCCAGCAGTGCCGGGGGTGACTATGGCTACACCTTC
.	TRBV6-1	.	TRBJ2-5	CASSEGLWSVDRQVWETQYF	TGTGCCAGCAGTGAGGGACTTTGGAGCGTCGACAGGCAGGTTTGGGAGACCCAGTACTTC
.	TRBV19	.	TRBJ2-1	CASRGPPLNEQFF	TGTGCCAGCAGGGGACCCCCCTTGAATGAGCAGTTCTTC
TRBD1	TRBV19	.	TRBJ1-1	CASSQRQGWGSTEAFF	TGTGCCAGTTCCCAGCGACAGGGTTGGGGTAGCACTGAAGCTTTCTTT
.	TRBV5-1	once	TRBJ2-5	CASSLFPEETQYF	TGCGCCAGCAGCTTGTTTCCCGAGGAGACCCAGTACTTC
TRBD1	TRBV6-6	.	TRBJ2-5	CASSPGQPQETQYF	TGTGCCAGCAGCCCGGGACAGCCTCAAGAGACCCAGTACTTC
.	TRBV5-4	once	TRBJ1-2	CASSFRRILPDGYTF	TGTGCCAGCAGCTTCCGACGGATTCTTCCCGATGGCTACACCTTC
.	TRBV4-3	.	TRBJ2-3	CASSPSAARTDTQYF	TGCGCCAGCAGCCCCTCAGCGGCTCGCACAGATACGCAGTATTTT
TRBD1	TRBV27	.	TRBJ1-2	CASSNRDRVNGYTF	TGTGCCAGCAGTAACCGGGACAGGGTGAATGGCTACACCTTC
.	TRBV6-6	.	TRBJ2-5	CASSGPSSATQETQYF	TGTGCCAGCAGTGGCCCGAGTAGTGCGACCCAAGAGACCCAGTACTTC
.	TRBV7-2	.	TRBJ2-2	CASSPYTGELFF	TGTGCCAGCAGCCCATACACCGGGGAGCTGTTTTTT
TRBD1	TRBV19	.	TRBJ1-1	CASSRAWTGTSNTEAFF	TGTGCCAGTAGTAGGGCATGGACAGGCACCTCAAACACTGAAGCTTTCTTT
TRBD1	TRBV6-5	.	TRBJ1-2	CASRGDSRNYGYTF	TGTGCCAGCAGAGGGGACAGTAGGAACTATGGCTACACCTTC
.	TRBV30	.	TRBJ2-7	CAWSGGYEQYF	TGTGCCTGGAGTGGCGGCTACGAGCAGTACTTC
.	TRBV11-2	.	TRBJ1-2	CASSLSDSFAMYYTF	TGTGCCAGCAGCTTATCAGACAGTTTCGCTATGTACTACACCTTC
TRBD1	TRBV10-3	.	TRBJ1-1	CAIGGQGNTEAFF	TGTGCCATCGGAGGACAGGGGAACACTGAAGCTTTCTTT